One and the same sample provided the 18 T cell receptor beta chains below, sequenced in a study of T cells in narcolepsy (dated by TCRdb to the late 2010s). Preparation of the library involved the immunoSEQ multiplex PCR assay. Held by TCRdb, this immuneACCESS table contains in-frame sequences only and omits some clones. Under half of the omission traces to an unresolved V gene where checked; the cause of the rest is unknown. This sample has roughly 20,000 clones in its table, and approximately 84% of those were observed once. The ten largest clones add up to approximately 0.7% of the sample. Sequenced: memory (CD45RA-) CD4+ T cells from blood. The sample's cell subset or site, from its label and the paper: memory T cells sorted ex vivo from peripheral blood. The receptors come from a human donor in good health.

The CDR3 region has the DNA TGTGCCAGCAGACCCGTTCCACTTATGCGAGCCACTGAAGCTTTCTTT. This gives the protein CASRPVPLMRATEAFF. This sequence joins TRBV27 and TRBJ1-1; no reliable D call. The germline gives CDR1 MNHEY, CDR2 SMNVEV (reference sequence). V shed 6 bases and J shed 4 bases, with 21 bases lying between them. This CDR3 has 16 amino acids.

The gene calls are TRBV6-5 and TRBJ2-7; D may correspond to TRBD1 or TRBD2 (5 bases each). CDR1 is MNHEY and CDR2 is SVGAGI in the germline V gene. Trimming removed 5 bases at V and 0 bases at J, with 14 bases between. The CDR3 runs to 15 residues. The CDR3: CASSHRDLSSYEQYF. In DNA form, the CDR3 reads TGTGCCAGCAGTCACCGGGACCTGAGCTCCTACGAGCAGTACTTC.

The chain couples TRBV2 to TRBJ2-5; D call uncertain. Trimming took 4 bases from V and 5 from J, leaving 8 bases between them. The V gene's germline CDR1 is SNHLY and CDR2 FYNNEI. The CDR3 has 12 amino acids. CDR3 sequence reads: CASSGSYETQYF. In DNA, the CDR3 is TGTGCCAGCAGTGGGTCATACGAGACCCAGTACTTC.

The chain employs TRBV6-5 and TRBJ2-7; 10 nucleotides align to TRBD2. Germline V gives CDR1 MNHEY, CDR2 SVGAGI. Unmatched junction bases numbered 10, after V lost 5 bases and J lost 6 bases. The CDR3 runs 15 residues. The CDR3 loop reads CASSIRLAGVVEQYF. The CDR3 coding sequence is TGTGCCAGCAGTATCCGCCTAGCGGGAGTCGTCGAGCAGTACTTC.

The gene calls are TRBV19 and TRBJ2-3, with TRBD2 matching over 7 bases. The germline V gene has CDR1 LNHDA and CDR2 SQIVND (reference sequence). V was clipped by 3 bases and J by 4 bases; unmatched bases: 7. CDR3 length equals 15 residues. The CDR3 DNA follows: TGTGCCAGTAGTATTCAACGGGGAGGGTCAGATACGCAGTATTTT. This sequence encodes CASSIQRGGSDTQYF. Full variable domain (remainder filled in from reference TRBV19 and TRBJ2-3): DGGITQSPKYLFRKEGQNVTLSCEQNLNHDAMYWYRQDPGQGLRLIYYSQIVNDFQKGDIAEGYSVSREKKESFPLTVTSAQKNPTAFYLCASSIQRGGSDTQYFGPGTRLTVL.

This clone was found a few times. This chain's CDR3 is CASRTEIEAFF. As DNA, the CDR3 is TGTGCCAGCAGAACAGAAATTGAAGCTTTCTTT. This sequence joins TRBV2 and TRBJ1-1; D is unresolved. Germline values: CDR1 SNHLY, CDR2 FYNNEI. V lost 6 bases, J lost 7 bases, and 9 bases lay in between. This CDR3 spans 11 amino acids. Together with reference TRBV2 and TRBJ1-1, the CDR3 gives the full variable domain: EPEVTQTPSHQVTQMGQEVILRCVPISNHLYFYWYRQILGQKVEFLVSFYNNEISEKSEIFDDQFSVERPDGSNFTLKIRSTKLEDSAMYFCASRTEIEAFFGQGTRLTVV.

The V call is TRBV9, the J call TRBJ1-1; D is unclear. V lost 0 bases, J lost 2 bases, and 8 bases lay in between. Germline CDR1 and CDR2: SGDLS and YYNGEE. This CDR3 comprises 14 residues. This chain's CDR3 is CASSVAHTNTEAFF. The CDR3 bases are TGTGCCAGCAGCGTAGCTCACACCAACACTGAAGCTTTCTTT.

The chain is built from TRBV29-1 and TRBJ2-1; D ambiguous. The CDR3 length is 12 residues. Trimming cost V 1 base and J 6 bases, with 7 bases left between them. Germline CDR1 SQVTM, CDR2 ANQGSEA. The CDR3 sequence: CSVEGPPNEQFF. CDR3 coding DNA: TGCAGCGTTGAAGGGCCCCCCAATGAGCAGTTCTTC.

The rearrangement joins TRBV5-1 to TRBJ2-3; D is unresolved. Between the trimmed V and J ends, which lost 6 bases and 4 bases, there was a span of 21 bases. Germline CDR1 and CDR2: SGHRS and YFSETQ. This CDR3 contains 16 residues. The CDR3 here is CASTLTPSVGADTQYF. The DNA for the CDR3 is TGCGCCAGCACCCTGACGCCCTCTGTAGGCGCAGATACGCAGTATTTT.

V and J are TRBV7-8 and TRBJ1-2; a weak D match, TRBD1 (6 bases). This CDR3 is built from 12 residues. The V end lost 1 base, the J end lost 14 bases, and 14 bases lay between the germline ends. Germline V gene sequence: CDR1 SGHVS, CDR2 FQNEAQ. CDR3 DNA: TGTGCCAGCAGCTTAGTTCTTAATGGACAGACCTTC. This codes for CASSLVLNGQTF.

The rearrangement links TRBV2 to TRBJ2-7; D perhaps matches TRBD2 (5 bases). Trimming stripped 6 bases from V and 2 bases from J, with 17 bases between. The CDR3 has 15 residues. Per germline, CDR1 SNHLY and CDR2 FYNNEI. Written as DNA, the CDR3 is TGTGCCAGCAGGGACTTGGTTGGAGGTCCCTACGAGCAGTACTTC. The encoded protein is CASRDLVGGPYEQYF. The full variable domain, in which reference TRBV2 and TRBJ2-7 provide the parts outside the CDR3, is EPEVTQTPSHQVTQMGQEVILRCVPISNHLYFYWYRQILGQKVEFLVSFYNNEISEKSEIFDDQFSVERPDGSNFTLKIRSTKLEDSAMYFCASRDLVGGPYEQYFGPGTRLTVT.

The genes are TRBV11-2 and TRBJ2-3, with TRBD2 matching over 7 bases. This CDR3 comprises 15 residues. CDR1 is SGHAT, CDR2 FQNNGV, per germline. V lost 0 bases to trimming and J lost 4 bases; unmatched junction nucleotides: 4. The CDR3 sequence is CASSLDQRGADTQYF. CDR3 sequence (DNA): TGTGCCAGCAGCTTAGATCAGCGGGGAGCAGATACGCAGTATTTT.

V is TRBV5-5 and J is TRBJ2-5, with 16 nucleotides matching TRBD2. The CDR3 covers 17 residues. V was pared by 2 bases and J by 4 bases, with 5 bases of the junction left unmatched. In germline, CDR1 is SGHKS, CDR2 YYEKEE (reference sequence). The CDR3 is CASSFGTSGRARETQYF. The CDR3, as DNA: TGTGCCAGCAGCTTCGGGACTAGCGGGAGGGCCCGAGAGACCCAGTACTTC.

This chain joins TRBV11-3 and TRBJ2-1; D is undetermined. Trimming pared 1 base from V and 1 base from J, leaving 8 bases between. The V gene's germline CDR1 is SGHNT and CDR2 YENEEA. The CDR3 spans 15 residues. The DNA for the CDR3 is TGTGCCAGCAGCTTAGGCCTTATTTCCTACAATGAGCAGTTCTTC. Its protein is CASSLGLISYNEQFF.

The CDR3 DNA follows: TGTGCCAGCAGCGCCAGCGGGGGACGCTCCTACAATGAGCAGTTCTTC. Protein product: CASSASGGRSYNEQFF. This rearrangement joins TRBV5-4 to TRBJ2-1; 8 nucleotides line up with TRBD2. Germline V gene lookup returns CDR1 SGHNT and CDR2 YYREEE (reference sequence). With 4 bases clipped from V and 0 bases from J, the junction kept 6 bases outside the gene matches. The length of the CDR3 is 16 residues.

The rearrangement links TRBV30 to TRBJ2-7; D gene uncertain. Trimming cost V 4 bases and J 0 bases, with 7 bases left between them. The CDR3 is 12 amino acids. Germline V gene lookup returns CDR1 GTSNPN and CDR2 SVGIG (reference sequence). This CDR3 is CAWNEFSYEQYF. Written as DNA, the CDR3 is TGTGCCTGGAACGAATTCTCCTACGAGCAGTACTTC.

This clone was found once. The J gene is TRBJ2-7, the V gene TRBV15; 12 nucleotides line up with TRBD2. CDR1 is LNHNV and CDR2 is YYDKDF in the germline V gene (reference sequence). The CDR3 is 19 residues long. V was clipped by 5 bases and J by 0 bases; unmatched bases: 14. The CDR3 sequence: CATSPGLAGTKSSSYEQYF. CDR3 sequence (DNA): TGTGCCACCAGCCCAGGACTAGCGGGAACTAAGTCGAGCTCCTACGAGCAGTACTTC.

The V call is TRBV7-9, the J call TRBJ2-7, with 13 bases that match TRBD2. The V gene end was trimmed by 5 bases and the J gene end by 4 bases; junction bases not matched to a gene: 14. Germline V gene data show CDR1 as SEHNR and CDR2 as FQNEAQ (reference sequence). The CDR3 extends over 18 amino acids. The chain's CDR3 is CASSQDPPGLAGLYEQYF. CDR3 nucleotide sequence: TGTGCCAGCAGCCAAGATCCCCCGGGACTAGCGGGATTATACGAGCAGTACTTC.